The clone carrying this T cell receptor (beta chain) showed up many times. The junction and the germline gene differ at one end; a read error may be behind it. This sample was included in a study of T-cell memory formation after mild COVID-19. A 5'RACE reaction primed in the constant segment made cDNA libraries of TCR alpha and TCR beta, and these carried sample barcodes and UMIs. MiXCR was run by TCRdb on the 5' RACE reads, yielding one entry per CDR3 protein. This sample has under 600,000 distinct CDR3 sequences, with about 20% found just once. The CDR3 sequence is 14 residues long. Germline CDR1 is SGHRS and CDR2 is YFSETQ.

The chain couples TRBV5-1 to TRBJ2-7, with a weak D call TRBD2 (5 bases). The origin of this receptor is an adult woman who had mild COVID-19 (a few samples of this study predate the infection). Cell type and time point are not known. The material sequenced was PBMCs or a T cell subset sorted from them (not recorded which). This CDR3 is CASSLEAVSYEQYF. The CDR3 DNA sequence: TGTGCCAGCAGCTTGGAGGCGGTCTCCTACGAGCAGTACTTC.